This passage covers 26 T cell receptor beta chains from one sample sequenced in a study of early T cells in non-severe SARS-CoV-2 infection. TCRdb fed the 5' RACE reads into MiXCR, producing one record per CDR3 protein. Counted here are approximately 70,000 distinct CDR3 sequences, around 10% occurring once; the ten biggest clones make up about 8.3%. The sample here was whole blood, taken at baseline. The receptor set was obtained from an adult who was a healthcare worker with PCR-confirmed SARS-CoV-2 infection or an uninfected control (not recorded which).

This clonotype was counted at least ten times. The chain has TRBV6-5 and TRBJ1-1, with 11 bases aligning to TRBD1. The CDR3 has 14 residues. The germline V gene has CDR1 MNHEY and CDR2 SVGAGI. The CDR3 loop is CSSTGQGVVAEAFF. The DNA for the CDR3 is TGTTCCTCCACGGGACAGGGGGTAGTGGCTGAAGCTTTCTTT.

At least ten counts were recorded for this clonotype. The V gene is TRBV3-1, the J gene TRBJ2-3; D is tentatively TRBD1 or TRBD2 (5 bases each). The CDR3 is 13 residues long. V lost 4 bases to trimming and J lost 5 bases, with 10 bases between them. Germline lookup yields CDR1 LGHDT and CDR2 YNNKEL (reference sequence). CDR3 sequence reads: CASSPLGVDTQYF. The DNA of the CDR3 is TGTGCCAGCAGCCCTCTGGGGGTAGATACGCAGTATTTT.

This sequence joins TRBV6-6 and TRBJ2-3, with D perhaps TRBD2 (5 bases). V was trimmed by 8 bases and J by 4 bases, leaving 16 bases between them. Germline V lookup: CDR1 MNHNY, CDR2 SVGAGI (reference sequence). The CDR3 contains 14 residues. The CDR3 reads CASVNSEESDTQYF. The CDR3 DNA sequence: TGTGCCAGCGTTAACTCGGAGGAGTCAGATACGCAGTATTTT.

Many counts were recorded for this clonotype. The genes are TRBV4-3 and TRBJ2-1; 13 bases fit TRBD2. The CDR3 has 19 residues. The V gene end was trimmed by 4 bases and the J gene end by 2 bases; junction bases not matched to a gene: 11. Germline-derived CDR1 and CDR2 are LGHNA and YSLEER. In nucleotides, the CDR3 is TGCGCCAGCAGCCGAGTTACTAGCGGGGGGGCAACTGCCTACAATGAGCAGTTCTTC. Encoded protein: CASSRVTSGGATAYNEQFF.

This clonotype was observed a single time. As DNA, the CDR3 is TGTACCAGCCTAGCGGGGATAGGGGCAGATACGCAGTATTTT. Its translation is CTSLAGIGADTQYF. This rearrangement joins TRBV10-3 to TRBJ2-3; 9 bases are shared with TRBD2. The CDR3 length is 14 residues. Germline CDR1 and CDR2: ENHRY and SYGVKD.

The J gene is TRBJ2-5, the V gene TRBV7-2; 7 bases are a match to TRBD1. The J segment lost 1 base and the V segment lost 3 bases, leaving 2 bases of the junction unmatched. The germline CDR1 and CDR2 sequences are SGHTA and FQGNSA. This CDR3 spans 14 amino acids. DNA for the CDR3: TGTGCCAGCAGCTTCCGACAGGGCCAAGAGACCCAGTACTTC. Residues: CASSFRQGQETQYF.

This clonotype was counted only a few times. The V call is TRBV20-1, the J call TRBJ2-2; a weak D match, TRBD1 (6 bases). The CDR3 has 13 amino acids. Germline V gene lookup returns CDR1 DFQATT and CDR2 SNEGSKA (reference sequence). Trimming removed 5 bases from V and 6 bases from J, with 13 bases in between. The CDR3 sequence is CSALLDSPGELFF. The CDR3 nucleotides are TGCAGTGCTCTCCTGGACAGTCCCGGGGAGCTGTTTTTT.

The rearrangement links TRBV27 to TRBJ1-5, with D unclear. The CDR3 covers 13 residues. Per the germline V gene, CDR1 is MNHEY and CDR2 is SMNVEV (reference sequence). V was clipped by 9 bases and J by 2 bases, with 11 bases between them. The CDR3 reads CASRSGGNQPQHF. For the CDR3, the DNA is TGTGCCAGTCGGAGCGGGGGCAATCAGCCCCAGCATTTT.

The rearrangement uses TRBV12-3 or TRBV12-4 and TRBJ2-3; possibly TRBD2 for D (6 bases). V lost 3 bases and J lost 5, with 18 bases in between. This CDR3 contains 16 residues. The CDR3 sequence is CASSFGLGGVGDTQYF. In nucleotides, the CDR3 is TGTGCCAGCAGTTTTGGATTGGGGGGAGTTGGAGATACGCAGTATTTT.

This clonotype was seen only a few times. V usage is TRBV11-2 and J usage is TRBJ1-3, with D unclear. This CDR3 region has 12 residues. Germline values: CDR1 SGHAT, CDR2 FQNNGV. Trimming pared 2 bases from V and 4 bases from J, leaving 3 bases between. CDR3 in amino acids: CASSLTGNTIYF. CDR3 DNA: TGTGCCAGCAGCTTAACAGGAAACACCATATATTTT. Using reference TRBV11-2 and TRBJ1-3 for the parts outside the CDR3, the full variable domain is EAGVAQSPRYKIIEKRQSVAFWCNPISGHATLYWYQQILGQGPKLLIQFQNNGVVDDSQLPKDRFSAERLKGVDSTLKIQPAKLEDSAVYLCASSLTGNTIYFGEGSWLTVV.

This clonotype was observed a few times. V usage is TRBV7-9 and J usage is TRBJ2-7, with 9 bases matching TRBD1. The germline V gene encodes CDR1 SEHNR and CDR2 FQNEAQ (reference sequence). The V and J ends lost 2 bases and 3 bases, in that order; junction bases with no gene match: 2. The CDR3 length is 14 residues. For the CDR3, the DNA is TGTGCCAGCAGCTTAAAGGGACAGGGCTACGAGCAGTACTTC. It translates to CASSLKGQGYEQYF.

This clonotype was seen a handful of times. The genes are TRBV7-9 and TRBJ1-1; no clear D gene. V was cut by 8 bases and J by 6 bases, with 10 bases left in between. This CDR3 has 11 residues. Germline values: CDR1 SEHNR, CDR2 FQNEAQ (reference sequence). CDR3 DNA sequence: TGTGCCAGCGGACTAGAGCCTGAAGCTTTCTTT. This sequence encodes CASGLEPEAFF.

This clonotype was counted a few times. The J gene is TRBJ2-7, the V gene TRBV30, with 7 bases matching TRBD1. The germline gives CDR1 GTSNPN, CDR2 SVGIG (reference sequence). The CDR3 consists of 14 residues. Trimming removed 7 bases from V and 3 bases from J; junction bases left unmatched: 12. Here the CDR3 DNA reads TGTGCCTCGTCCTTGGGGACAGCCCTCTACGAGCAGTACTTC. This codes for CASSLGTALYEQYF.

The genes are TRBV14 and TRBJ2-3; D not resolved. Germline V CDR1 and CDR2: SGHDN, FVKESK. Deletions cut 0 bases from V and 3 bases from J, with 7 bases between. The CDR3 has 14 residues. The CDR3 sequence: CASSQDSWTDTQYF. The CDR3 DNA reads as TGTGCCAGCAGCCAAGATTCATGGACAGATACGCAGTATTTT. The full variable domain, in which reference TRBV14 and TRBJ2-3 provide the parts outside the CDR3, is EAGVTQFPSHSVIEKGQTVTLRCDPISGHDNLYWYRRVMGKEIKFLLHFVKESKQDESGMPNNRFLAERTGGTYSTLKVQPAELEDSGVYFCASSQDSWTDTQYFGPGTRLTVL.

This clonotype turned up a few times. This sequence joins TRBV7-3 and TRBJ2-2, with D maybe TRBD2 (6 bases). The CDR3 extends over 15 amino acids. V gave up 5 bases and J gave up 5 bases, with 15 bases separating them. CDR1 and CDR2 (germline): SGHTA, FQGTGA. The CDR3 loop is CASSPGSGGTGELFF. DNA of the CDR3: TGTGCCAGCAGCCCCGGTAGTGGGGGGACCGGGGAGCTGTTTTTT.

In this sample, this clonotype turned up many times. The rearrangement uses TRBV5-1 and TRBJ1-3, with D perhaps TRBD1 (5 bases). V lost 0 bases to trimming and J lost 6 bases, with 19 bases between them. Germline CDR1 SGHRS, CDR2 YFSETQ. This CDR3 region has 17 residues. CDR3 bases: TGCGCCAGCAGCTTGGGGGCGAGCGGGACGGTAGAAAACACCATATATTTT. Protein sequence: CASSLGASGTVENTIYF.

This clonotype was counted between two and nine times. The chain has TRBV2 and TRBJ2-1; 13 bases agree with TRBD2. The CDR3 sequence is 15 residues long. With 11 bases clipped from V and 8 bases from J, the junction kept 12 bases outside the gene matches. Germline V gives CDR1 SNHLY, CDR2 FYNNEI. CDR3 sequence (DNA): TGTGCCGGAAAAAGACTAGCGGGGGGTTTCGATGAGCAGTTCTTC. This encodes CAGKRLAGGFDEQFF.

A few counts support this clonotype. This rearrangement joins TRBV20-1 to TRBJ1-1; 9 bases agree with TRBD1. Germline values: CDR1 DFQATT, CDR2 SNEGSKA (reference sequence). This CDR3 is 16 amino acids long. The V and J ends lost 1 base and 3 bases, in that order; junction bases with no gene match: 9. The CDR3 loop reads CSARVWDRDLDTEAFF. Here the CDR3 DNA reads TGCAGTGCTAGAGTTTGGGACAGGGATTTGGACACTGAAGCTTTCTTT.

This clonotype was detected a few times. The chain uses TRBV7-3 and TRBJ2-5; either TRBD1 or TRBD2 may supply D (5 bases each). Germline V CDR1 and CDR2: SGHTA, FQGTGA. The CDR3 runs 13 residues. Trimming pared 5 bases from V and 0 bases from J, leaving 7 bases between. The CDR3, as DNA: TGTGCCAGCAGCACGGGACACCAAGAGACCCAGTACTTC. Amino acids: CASSTGHQETQYF.

This clonotype was observed a few times. Germline and junction disagree at one end, which may indicate a read error. The chain has TRBV7-3 and TRBJ1-4; D is ambiguous. Germline CDR1 and CDR2: SGHTA and FQGTGA. CDR3 length equals 9 residues. CDR3 DNA sequence: TGTGCCAGCGGTGGCCCGGCCCTATTT. This sequence encodes CASGGPALF.

This clonotype was observed at least ten times. The CDR3 loop is CATSGQLQETQYF. In nucleotides, the CDR3 is TGTGCCACCTCGGGGCAGCTACAAGAGACCCAGTACTTC. The chain combines TRBV12-3 or TRBV12-4 with TRBJ2-5, with D possibly being TRBD1 or TRBD2 (5 bases each). V was shortened by 10 bases and J by 2 bases, with 14 bases between the two germline ends. The CDR3 is 13 residues long.

A word on this clonotype: This may arise from a read error, as a much more abundant clone is one base away. J is TRBJ2-7 and V is TRBV11-1; TRBD1 is a possible D gene (5 bases). CDR3 size: 12 residues. V gave up 4 bases and J gave up 4 bases, with 8 bases separating them. CDR1 and CDR2 from the germline V gene are SGHAT and FQDESV (reference sequence). The chain's CDR3 is CASSSTVYEQYF. In DNA form, the CDR3 reads TGTGCCAGCAGCTCGACAGTGTACGAGCAGTACTTC.

V is TRBV29-1 and J is TRBJ1-1; D is undetermined. Trimming shortened V by 5 bases and J by 1 base, and 14 bases separated the two germline ends. The germline V gene encodes CDR1 SQVTM and CDR2 ANQGSEA. The CDR3 is made up of 14 amino acids. CDR3 in DNA: TGCAGCGTTCACCTCAGCCTCGAGAACACTGAAGCTTTCTTT. It is translated as CSVHLSLENTEAFF.

This clonotype appeared a few times. V gene TRBV6-2 or TRBV6-3 combines with J gene TRBJ1-2; D gene unclear. The CDR3 extends over 13 amino acids. Germline V gene data show CDR1 as MNHEY and CDR2 as SVGEGT. Between the trimmed V and J ends, which lost 5 bases and 8 bases, there was a span of 15 bases. The CDR3 spells CASSPRWREGYTF. The CDR3 nucleotides read TGTGCCAGCAGTCCCCGCTGGAGGGAAGGCTACACCTTC.

Here the CDR3 reads CASGVASRVYGYTF. As DNA, the CDR3 is TGTGCCAGCGGGGTCGCGTCGCGGGTCTATGGCTACACCTTC. The chain uses TRBV7-8 and TRBJ1-2, with D unclear. Germline CDR1 and CDR2: SGHVS and FQNEAQ. The CDR3 totals 14 residues. The V end lost 8 bases, the J end lost 4 bases, and 17 bases lay between the germline ends.

This clonotype was detected only a few times. J is TRBJ2-1 and V is TRBV9; maybe TRBD2 (5 bases). The CDR3 contains 15 residues. The germline V and J ends were trimmed by 4 bases and 6 bases, with 17 bases remaining between them. Germline V lookup: CDR1 SGDLS, CDR2 YYNGEE. The CDR3 bases are TGTGCCAGCAGCCCTCGAACGGCCGCGGGCAATGAGCAGTTCTTC. This translates into CASSPRTAAGNEQFF.